This TCR beta chain came from a study of blood T cell repertoires in COVID-19. Study background: Sample material is recorded as cDNA or gDNA derived from T cells, B-cell-depleted T cells, or PBMCs.

The sample holds a few counts of this clone. The V and J ends lost 4 bases and 1 base respectively, with 5 bases between them. Germline CDR1 and CDR2: MGHDK and SYGVNS. CDR3 length equals 12 residues. Authors' data handling: How many nucleated cells were present was estimated from reference gene primer amplification. Libraries were prepared by immunoSEQ multiplex PCR; TCRdb keeps only in-frame clonotypes and omits some of them. Clone size and V and J calls were adopted from that table, with D and trimming inferred from the DNA. The table has 95,000 to 100,000 clones, over 75% seen once. This sequence was found in a woman in her twenties or thirties with acute or convalescent COVID-19. The chain is built from TRBV25-1 and TRBJ2-7; D is undetermined. The specimen was peripheral blood. DNA for the CDR3: TGTGCCAGCAGTGTCTCGTCCTACGAGCAGTACTTC. Amino acids: CASSVSSYEQYF.